The clone carrying this T cell receptor (beta chain) has a single count. V lost 2 bases and J lost 1; bases outside the gene matches: 8. CDR3 length equals 16 residues. CDR1 is SGHKS and CDR2 is YYEKEE in the germline V gene (reference sequence). This entry belongs to a study of blood T cell repertoires in COVID-19. For the study at large: The United States, Italy and Spain provided the acute and convalescent COVID-19 samples. From T cells, B-cell-depleted T cells, or PBMCs came the material, which was cDNA or gDNA.

As processed by the authors: Amplification from reference gene primers served as the basis for estimated nucleated cell counts. Produced via immunoSEQ multiplex PCR; TCRdb's table is partial and in-frame only. The D gene and trimming were derived from the DNA, and the V and J assignments and clone size from that table. The sample contains some 26,000 clones, 89% of which appear only once. Sequencing was done on a sample of peripheral blood. The sequence was obtained from a human donor in a cohort sampled during active COVID-19. The rearrangement uses TRBV5-5 and TRBJ2-7, with 8 positions matching TRBD1. In DNA form, the CDR3 reads TGTGCCAGCAGCTTAACAGGGGGGATGAGGTCCTACGAGCAGTACTTC. As protein: CASSLTGGMRSYEQYF.